The present T cell receptor beta chain was sequenced within a study of vaccination and CD4 T cells after COVID-19. The overall study: Investigators took post-vaccine samples a median roughly 72 days after dose two, within a range of 14 to 241.

Specified treatment: roughly 10-day PBMC culture with coronavirus spike peptide pools or control peptides (ViraFEST assay). Positive PCR dates covered March to December 2020, before US Alpha, Beta and Delta variants. Sequencing of the DNA from cultured CD4+ T cells was carried out with the Oncomine TCR Beta short-read assay. Genomic DNA was extracted from cultured CD4+ T cells. TCRdb re-analysed the PCR reads in MiXCR, keeping a single row per CDR3 protein. The sample lists thousands of distinct CDR3 sequences; 17% were seen once. Overall study findings and caveats: From 21 to 38, the median of SARS-CoV-2-reactive clonotypes rose without reaching significance.

This clonotype was counted only a few times. Its antigen is not known. Germline assignment: CDR1 LNHDA and CDR2 SQIVND (reference sequence). The CDR3 is 12 amino acids. V was shortened by 8 bases and J by 10 bases, with 12 bases between the two germline ends. V gene TRBV19 combines with J gene TRBJ1-6, with no clear D. The sequence was obtained from a human donor who had recovered from COVID-19. Source material: CD4+ T cells from blood, cultured in vitro. CDR3 loop: CASSYRDSPLHF. CDR3 nucleotide sequence: TGTGCCAGTTCGTATCGAGACTCACCCCTCCACTTT.